The 14 T cell receptor beta chains below all came from one sample that was sequenced in a study of post-analysis software for immune sequencing data. General study results and limits: Roughly five TRBV segments occurring more often in patients than controls included TRBV5-6, TRBV5-1 and TRBV20-1.

Their cognate antigens are unknown. cDNA libraries for TCR beta contained unique molecular identifiers. TCRdb itself ran the PCR reads through MiXCR, one entry per CDR3 protein. The data contain hundreds of thousands of distinct CDR3 sequences, roughly 27% of them singletons. Sequenced input: blood. The receptors come from a girl aged 10 to 17 with multiple sclerosis.

The J gene is TRBJ1-2, the V gene TRBV7-9; D is perhaps TRBD1 (5 bases). The CDR3 consists of 13 residues. Germline lookup yields CDR1 SEHNR and CDR2 FQNEAQ (reference sequence). The V end lost 6 bases, the J end lost 8 bases, and 16 bases lay between the germline ends. For the CDR3, the DNA is TGTGCCAGCAGTGGGGCCGGGAAGGGAGGCTACACCTTC. Protein: CASSGAGKGGYTF.

The CDR3 here is CSASSGNYQETQYF. The CDR3 DNA sequence: TGCAGTGCTAGTTCGGGGAATTACCAAGAGACCCAGTACTTC. This chain uses TRBV20-1 with TRBJ2-5; D might be TRBD2 (5 bases). The V and J ends lost 3 bases and 0 bases respectively, with 11 bases between them. The CDR3 runs 14 residues. Germline V CDR1 and CDR2: DFQATT, SNEGSKA (reference sequence).

This clonotype occurred a few times. The V and J genes are TRBV29-1 and TRBJ2-7; D is ambiguous. Per the germline V gene, CDR1 is SQVTM and CDR2 is ANQGSEA. V was clipped by 1 base and J by 0 bases, with 7 bases between them. There are 13 residues in the CDR3. CDR3 DNA: TGCAGCGTTGAAGGGGCCAACTCCTACGAGCAGTACTTC. Amino acid sequence: CSVEGANSYEQYF.

The chain links TRBV4-1 to TRBJ2-5, with D uncertain. The CDR3 covers 15 residues. The germline CDR1 and CDR2 sequences are MGHRA and YSYEKL. The V end lost 0 bases, the J end lost 2 bases, and 10 bases lay between the germline ends. CDR3 residues: CASSQEEAPQETQYF. CDR3 sequence (DNA): TGCGCCAGCAGCCAAGAAGAAGCCCCACAAGAGACCCAGTACTTC.

This clonotype was counted only a few times. The V and J genes are TRBV5-6 and TRBJ1-4; tentative D call: TRBD1 (5 bases). The CDR3 has 15 amino acids. With 1 base removed from V and 6 bases from J, the gap between germline ends came to 13 bases. Germline assignment: CDR1 SGHDT and CDR2 YYEEEE. CDR3 sequence (DNA): TGTGCCAGCAGCTTGACTTTGGGGCGTGATGAAAAACTGTTTTTT. It encodes CASSLTLGRDEKLFF.

This rearrangement joins TRBV20-1 to TRBJ2-5; 9 positions match TRBD2. The J call may be incorrect, as the DNA end agrees better with TRBJ2-7. The CDR3 spans 13 residues. Germline V CDR1 and CDR2: DFQATT, SNEGSKA (reference sequence). For the CDR3, the DNA is TGCAGTGCTAATGTAGCGGGGGCCTACGAGCAGTACTTC. Its translation: CSANVAGAYEQYF.

This clonotype was observed a handful of times. The CDR3 protein is CASSLQGKFINTEAFF. CDR3 DNA sequence: TGTGCCAGCAGTTTACAGGGCAAGTTCATCAACACTGAAGCTTTCTTT. The rearrangement links TRBV27 to TRBJ1-1, with a tentative D call TRBD1 (5 bases). This CDR3 is built from 16 residues. The germline gives CDR1 MNHEY, CDR2 SMNVEV (reference sequence). V lost 2 bases and J 2 bases, leaving 15 bases between the germline ends.

This clonotype showed up just a few times. The chain employs TRBV20-1 and TRBJ1-2; no reliable D call. V was shortened by 0 bases and J by 4 bases, with 15 bases between the two germline ends. The CDR3 contains 15 residues. CDR1 and CDR2 from the germline V gene are DFQATT and SNEGSKA (reference sequence). CDR3 sequence reads: CSARDGEGESYGYTF. DNA of the CDR3: TGCAGTGCTAGAGATGGAGAGGGCGAATCCTATGGCTACACCTTC.

About this clonotype: One junction end disagrees with the germline gene, perhaps due to a read error. The chain recombines TRBV7-9 with TRBJ2-4; TRBD1 agrees at 8 bases. CDR1 is SEHNR and CDR2 is FQNEAQ in the germline V gene (reference sequence). This CDR3 spans 16 amino acids. CDR3 nucleotide sequence: TGTGCCAGTAGCTCGTCGACAGGGGTGGCCAAAAACATTCAGTACTTC. Encoded protein: CASSSSTGVAKNIQYF.

This rearrangement joins TRBV28 to TRBJ2-5; the D gene is possibly TRBD1 (5 bases). Trimming stripped 8 bases from V and 5 bases from J, with 18 bases between. CDR3 length: 14 residues. Looked up from germline, CDR1 is MDHEN and CDR2 is SYDVKM. CDR3 amino acids: CASRPQVLAETQYF. DNA for the CDR3: TGTGCCAGCCGTCCACAGGTGTTGGCGGAGACCCAGTACTTC.

The chain has TRBV27 and TRBJ1-2, with 8 bases matching TRBD1. The CDR3 extends over 15 amino acids. Germline trimming cut 4 bases from V and 8 bases from J; bases unmatched to any gene: 12. CDR1 and CDR2 (germline): MNHEY, SMNVEV (reference sequence). This chain's CDR3 is CASSSTDRALWGYTF. Written as DNA, the CDR3 is TGTGCCAGCAGTTCGACGGACAGGGCCCTATGGGGCTACACCTTC.

This chain connects TRBV6-1 to TRBJ2-3; 13 nucleotides match TRBD2. Trimming cost V 5 bases and J 6 bases; bases outside gene matches: 8. Germline loops: CDR1 MNHNS, CDR2 SASEGT. The CDR3 runs 16 residues. CDR3 DNA sequence: TGTGCCAGCAGTCGCCGACTAGCGGGGGGCGGCGATACGCAGTATTTT. It is translated as CASSRRLAGGGDTQYF.

This rearrangement joins TRBV6-1 to TRBJ1-2, with D unclear. CDR1 MNHNS and CDR2 SASEGT come from the germline V gene. V was clipped by 2 bases and J by 3 bases, with 1 base between them. The CDR3 is 11 residues long. CDR3 in amino acids: CASSEYYGYTF. The CDR3 region has the DNA TGTGCCAGCAGTGAATACTATGGCTACACCTTC.

Note on this clonotype: This may arise from a read error, as a much more abundant clone is one base away. This rearrangement joins TRBV4-1 to TRBJ1-1; a weak D match, TRBD1 (6 bases). This CDR3 is built from 14 residues. Looked up from germline, CDR1 is MGHRA and CDR2 is YSYEKL. The germline V and J ends were trimmed by 2 bases and 4 bases, with 11 bases remaining between them. The CDR3 DNA reads as TGCGCCAGCAGCCAAAGGACAGAGAGCACTGAAGCTTTCTTT. This codes for CASSQRTESTEAFF.